These 28 T cell receptor beta chains were sequenced from one sample in a study of T cell repertoires in cytomegalovirus infection. TCRdb passed the reads through MiXCR, listing each CDR3 protein once. The sample lists around 740,000 distinct CDR3 sequences, 35% occurring once. The sample consisted of PBMCs. The receptor source for this set is a human donor in good health (CMV status not recorded). Some clones in this sample may be carry-over from other donors' samples.

The CDR3, as DNA: TGCAGTGCTCGGGGACTAGCGGGAGGGCTAGCGAACGAGCAGTACTTC. Amino acid sequence: CSARGLAGGLANEQYF. The chain combines TRBV20-1 with TRBJ2-7, with TRBD2 matching over 16 bases. The CDR3 runs 16 residues. CDR1 DFQATT and CDR2 SNEGSKA come from the germline V gene (reference sequence). J was trimmed by 5 bases and V by 5 bases; bases with no gene match: 9.

Worth noting for this clonotype: The conserved final phenylalanine or tryptophan is absent from the CDR3, which likely points to a read error. This rearrangement joins TRBV7-2 to TRBJ1-5, with D unresolved. Germline V gene lookup returns CDR1 SGHTA and CDR2 FQGNSA. This CDR3 has 12 residues. V shed 1 base and J shed 7 bases, with 5 bases lying between them. CDR3 coding DNA: TGTGCCAGCAGCTTAGAAGGACAGCCCCAGCATTGT. Translated: CASSLEGQPQHC.

This clonotype was recorded a few times. This sequence joins TRBV9 and TRBJ2-1; D gene ambiguous. Germline V lookup: CDR1 SGDLS, CDR2 YYNGEE. Trimming pared 4 bases from V and 8 bases from J, leaving 10 bases between. CDR3 length: 12 residues. CDR3 sequence reads: CASSPSGDEQFF. In DNA form, the CDR3 reads TGTGCCAGCAGCCCCAGTGGCGATGAGCAGTTCTTC.

The chain couples TRBV20-1 to TRBJ2-7, with D possibly called TRBD1 or TRBD2 (7 bases each). The CDR3 has 16 residues. The ends were cut back, 0 bases at V and 3 bases at J, with 18 bases in the middle. CDR1 DFQATT and CDR2 SNEGSKA come from the germline V gene (reference sequence). CDR3 bases: TGCAGTGCTAGAGATGTGATGGGGAGGGGGCTCTACGAGCAGTACTTC. Protein sequence: CSARDVMGRGLYEQYF.

This rearrangement joins TRBV12-3 or TRBV12-4 to TRBJ1-1; TRBD1 matches at 8 bases. The CDR3 totals 15 residues. After removal of 5 bases from V and 5 bases from J, the junction contained 10 bases not matched to a gene. The CDR3 is CASSPSRTGRTEAFF. The CDR3 nucleotides are TGTGCCAGCAGTCCCTCTAGGACAGGGAGGACTGAAGCTTTCTTT.

This clonotype was seen many times. The V gene is TRBV28, the J gene TRBJ2-1; unclear D gene. The CDR3 extends over 12 amino acids. V was shortened by 3 bases and J by 10 bases, with 10 bases between the two germline ends. Germline loops: CDR1 MDHEN, CDR2 SYDVKM. The CDR3 coding sequence is TGTGCCAGCAGTTTTCAGGTCACGGAGCAGTTCTTC. Translated: CASSFQVTEQFF.

A note on this clonotype: No conserved phenylalanine or tryptophan is present at the end of the CDR3, so a read error is the likely explanation. V gene TRBV7-2 combines with J gene TRBJ2-7; unclear D gene. The CDR3 is 14 amino acids. V was trimmed by 5 bases and J by 4 bases, leaving 15 bases between them. The germline gives CDR1 SGHTA, CDR2 FQGNSA. As DNA, the CDR3 is TGTGCCAGCAGCCTGAAGGCCCCCTTTTACGAGCAGTACTTA. This gives the protein CASSLKAPFYEQYL.

This clonotype has at least ten counts. This chain uses TRBV7-2 with TRBJ2-1, with D maybe TRBD2 (5 bases). V lost 2 bases, J lost 9 bases, and 11 bases lay in between. Germline V CDR1 and CDR2: SGHTA, FQGNSA. This CDR3 spans 13 amino acids. The CDR3 region has the DNA TGTGCCAGCAGCTTAAGTAGGGAGTCTGAGCAGTTCTTC. Protein: CASSLSRESEQFF. Full variable domain (rest looked up from reference TRBV7-2 and TRBJ2-1): GAGVSQSPSNKVTEKGKDVELRCDPISGHTALYWYRQSLGQGLEFLIYFQGNSAPDKSGLPSDRFSAERTGGSVSTLTIQRTQQEDSAVYLCASSLSRESEQFFGPGTRLTVL.

In its sample, this clonotype was seen once. The rearrangement joins TRBV6-2 or TRBV6-3 to TRBJ2-5; tentative D call: TRBD1 (6 bases). The V and J ends lost 5 bases and 4 bases respectively, with 17 bases between them. Germline V CDR1 and CDR2: MNHEY, SVGEGT. This CDR3 is built from 15 residues. The CDR3 coding sequence is TGTGCCAGCAGTCAACAGTTCAGGGGCGCAGAGACCCAGTACTTC. Translated, it gives CASSQQFRGAETQYF.

The chain uses TRBV12-3 or TRBV12-4 and TRBJ1-4; D call uncertain. Trimming left V 5 bases short and J 7 bases short, with 14 bases between. The CDR3 covers 14 residues. The CDR3, as DNA: TGTGCCAGCAGTCGATCTGCCGGGATTGAAAAACTGTTTTTT. Its protein is CASSRSAGIEKLFF.

This chain connects TRBV6-6 to TRBJ2-7; perhaps TRBD1 as D (6 bases). The CDR3 extends over 14 amino acids. Per the germline V gene, CDR1 is MNHNY and CDR2 is SVGAGI (reference sequence). V gave up 7 bases and J gave up 1 base, with 14 bases separating them. The CDR3 DNA is TGTGCCAGCAATACAGGGCCCGGATCCTACGAGCAGTACTTC. This codes for CASNTGPGSYEQYF.

This clonotype turned up a few times. This chain uses TRBV5-4 with TRBJ1-2, with D possibly being TRBD1 (5 bases). Trimming left V 0 bases short and J 3 bases short, with 15 bases between. The CDR3 is 16 residues long. Germline CDR1 is SGHNT and CDR2 is YYREEE (reference sequence). The CDR3 loop is CASSLGGSALDYGYTF. In DNA form, the CDR3 reads TGTGCCAGCAGCTTGGGGGGCTCCGCCCTGGACTATGGCTACACCTTC.

This clonotype was seen more than once but under ten times. The V gene is TRBV20-1, the J gene TRBJ2-1; tentative D call: TRBD1 (6 bases). The V gene's germline CDR1 is DFQATT and CDR2 SNEGSKA (reference sequence). Trimming removed 3 bases at V and 10 bases at J, with 7 bases between. CDR3 size: 10 residues. As DNA, the CDR3 is TGCAGTGCTAGTCAGGGGGAGCAGTTCTTC. Translation gives CSASQGEQFF.

This clonotype was seen many times. V is TRBV28 and J is TRBJ1-1; unclear D gene. This CDR3 is 14 amino acids long. V was pared by 3 bases and J by 5 bases, with 13 bases between. Germline CDR1 is MDHEN and CDR2 is SYDVKM. CDR3 amino acids: CASSFRFAGTEAFF. DNA of the CDR3: TGTGCCAGCAGTTTTCGGTTTGCGGGGACTGAAGCTTTCTTT. Full variable domain (remainder filled in from reference TRBV28 and TRBJ1-1): DVKVTQSSRYLVKRTGEKVFLECVQDMDHENMFWYRQDPGLGLRLIYFSYDVKMKEKGDIPEGYSVSREKKERFSLILESASTNQTSMYLCASSFRFAGTEAFFGQGTRLTVV.

This clonotype occurred a few times. This sequence joins TRBV4-1 and TRBJ2-1; D gene ambiguous. Trimming pared 6 bases from V and 8 bases from J, leaving 14 bases between. This CDR3 is built from 13 residues. Germline V gives CDR1 MGHRA, CDR2 YSYEKL. This chain's CDR3 is CASRSRQIDEQFF. The CDR3 DNA reads TGCGCCAGCAGATCTCGGCAAATCGATGAGCAGTTCTTC.

The J gene is TRBJ2-5, the V gene TRBV5-4, with D possibly TRBD1 on 7 matching bases. The CDR3 consists of 16 residues. Trimming removed 4 bases at V and 3 bases at J, with 19 bases between. The germline V gene has CDR1 SGHNT and CDR2 YYREEE (reference sequence). This CDR3 reads CASSPGGGGAEETQYF. The CDR3, as DNA: TGTGCCAGCAGCCCTGGTGGAGGGGGCGCGGAAGAGACCCAGTACTTC.

The chain's CDR3 is CASSPISGGPQETQYF. As DNA, the CDR3 is TGTGCCAGCAGCCCAATTAGCGGGGGGCCGCAAGAGACCCAGTACTTC. The chain combines TRBV7-9 with TRBJ2-5, with 10 bases that match TRBD2. With 5 bases clipped from V and 2 bases from J, the junction kept 8 bases outside the gene matches. Germline V gives CDR1 SEHNR, CDR2 FQNEAQ (reference sequence). This CDR3 contains 16 residues.

The chain has TRBV6-1 and TRBJ2-1; possibly TRBD1 for D (6 bases). Per germline, CDR1 MNHNS and CDR2 SASEGT. This CDR3 has 11 residues. Trimming left V 5 bases short and J 9 bases short, with 8 bases between. The CDR3 nucleotides read TGTGCCAGCAGTACAGGGAGTGAGCAGTTCTTC. This gives the protein CASSTGSEQFF.

This sequence joins TRBV29-1 and TRBJ1-1; D not certain. The CDR3 length is 13 residues. Trimming took off 7 bases at V and 1 base at J, with 13 bases between the two ends. Germline lookup yields CDR1 SQVTM and CDR2 ANQGSEA. In DNA, the CDR3 is TGCAGCGCCTCTTGGACGGCGAACACTGAAGCTTTCTTT. This gives the protein CSASWTANTEAFF. Full variable domain (remainder filled in from reference TRBV29-1 and TRBJ1-1): SAVISQKPSRDICQRGTSLTIQCQVDSQVTMMFWYRQQPGQSLTLIATANQGSEATYESGFVIDKFPISRPNLTFSTLTVSNMSPEDSSIYLCSASWTANTEAFFGQGTRLTVV.

Concerning this clonotype itself: A much bigger clone sits one base away, suggesting this may be a read error. This chain links TRBV10-3 with TRBJ1-5, with 8 bases that match TRBD1. The CDR3 has 16 residues. CDR1 is ENHRY and CDR2 is SYGVKD in the germline V gene. Trimming took 5 bases from V and 4 from J; bases not matched to a gene: 10. The CDR3 DNA reads as TGTGCCATCAGTTCGGCCGGGACAGGCACTAATCAGCCCCAGCATTTT. Its protein is CAISSAGTGTNQPQHF.

This clonotype was detected only a few times. V is TRBV5-4 and J is TRBJ2-7, with TRBD2 identical over 12 bases. The CDR3 is 15 residues long. Germline V gene sequence: CDR1 SGHNT, CDR2 YYREEE (reference sequence). J gave up 6 bases and V 0 bases, and 4 bases lay outside the gene matches. This chain's CDR3 is CASSLATSGSGEQYF. CDR3 DNA: TGTGCCAGCAGCTTGGCGACTAGCGGGAGTGGCGAGCAGTACTTC.

The genes are TRBV7-8 and TRBJ1-1, with 7 bases that match TRBD1. Germline V lookup: CDR1 SGHVS, CDR2 FQNEAQ. The J segment lost 3 bases and the V segment lost 5 bases, leaving 6 bases of the junction unmatched. CDR3 length equals 14 residues. CDR3 sequence: CASSATGYDTEAFF. CDR3 sequence (DNA): TGTGCCAGCAGCGCGACAGGGTACGACACTGAAGCTTTCTTT.

This clonotype has a handful of counts. This chain connects TRBV7-6 to TRBJ2-7; D possibly uses TRBD1 or TRBD2 (5 bases each). V lost 5 bases and J lost 3, with 14 bases in between. CDR1 is SGHVS, CDR2 FNYEAQ, per germline. This CDR3 has 14 amino acids. The CDR3 nucleotides are TGTGCCAGCAGCCGGGACGGGTTTTACTACGAGCAGTACTTC. Its translation is CASSRDGFYYEQYF.

The rearrangement uses TRBV6-1 and TRBJ2-1, with 8 positions matching TRBD2. Trimming at V came to 5 bases and at J to 0 bases, leaving 12 bases not matched to a gene. This CDR3 region has 18 residues. Germline V CDR1 and CDR2: MNHNS, SASEGT. The CDR3: CASSLPGSGESSYNEQFF. CDR3 DNA sequence: TGTGCCAGCAGTCTCCCCGGTAGCGGGGAGAGCTCCTACAATGAGCAGTTCTTC.

The chain has TRBV20-1 and TRBJ2-7, with TRBD1 matching 7 bases. The length of the CDR3 is 13 residues. V shed 4 bases and J 1 base; nucleotides not matched to a gene: 4. From germline, CDR1 is DFQATT and CDR2 SNEGSKA (reference sequence). The CDR3, as DNA: TGCAGTGCTACCGGGACAGAATCCTACGAGCAGTACTTC. Translation: CSATGTESYEQYF.

In its sample, this clonotype was seen many times. The V and J genes are TRBV7-2 and TRBJ2-6, with D possibly matching TRBD1 (6 bases). V lost 1 base to trimming and J lost 1 base, with 14 bases between them. The germline gives CDR1 SGHTA, CDR2 FQGNSA. The CDR3 extends over 18 amino acids. The CDR3 bases are TGTGCCAGCAGCTTAGTGGCAGGGGTAGTTTCTGGGGCCAACGTCCTGACTTTC. Translation: CASSLVAGVVSGANVLTF. The whole variable domain, filled in from reference TRBV7-2 and TRBJ2-6, reads GAGVSQSPSNKVTEKGKDVELRCDPISGHTALYWYRQSLGQGLEFLIYFQGNSAPDKSGLPSDRFSAERTGGSVSTLTIQRTQQEDSAVYLCASSLVAGVVSGANVLTFGAGSRLTVL.

V gene TRBV7-2 combines with J gene TRBJ2-3, with 10 bases that match TRBD2. Germline CDR1 and CDR2: SGHTA and FQGNSA. This CDR3 region has 16 residues. After removal of 2 bases from V and 5 bases from J, the junction contained 7 bases not matched to a gene. CDR3 amino acids: CASSLLQAGGIDTQYF. The CDR3 coding sequence is TGTGCCAGCAGCTTATTGCAAGCGGGGGGGATAGATACGCAGTATTTT.

In the case of this clonotype: The junction departs from germline at one end; a sequencing error may be responsible. This chain joins TRBV7-9 and TRBJ2-2, with D perhaps assigned TRBD1 or TRBD2 (5 bases each). Germline-derived CDR1 and CDR2 are SEHNR and FQNEAQ (reference sequence). The CDR3 is 16 amino acids. For the CDR3, the DNA is TGTGCCAGCAGCTTGGGACGACAATGTCCCACCGGGGAGCTCTTTTTT. This translates into CASSLGRQCPTGELFF.